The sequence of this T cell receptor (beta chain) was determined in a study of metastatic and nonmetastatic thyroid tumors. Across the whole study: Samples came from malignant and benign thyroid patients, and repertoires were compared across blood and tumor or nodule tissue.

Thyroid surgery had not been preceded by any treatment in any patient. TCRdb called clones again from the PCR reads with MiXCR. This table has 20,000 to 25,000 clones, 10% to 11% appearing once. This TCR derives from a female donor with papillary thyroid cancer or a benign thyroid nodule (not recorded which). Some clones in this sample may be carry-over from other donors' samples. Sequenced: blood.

This CDR3 reads CASSLERDSYYEQYF. The CDR3 nucleotides read TGTGCCAGCAGCTTAGAACGGGACAGTTACTATGAGCAGTACTTC. The rearrangement links TRBV11-3 to TRBJ2-7, with 7 bases identical to TRBD1. The V gene's germline CDR1 is SGHNT and CDR2 YENEEA. V shed 0 bases, J shed 7 bases, and the junction held 9 bases outside the gene matches. This CDR3 is 15 amino acids long.